This T cell receptor (beta chain) was recovered during a study of vaccination and CD4 T cells after COVID-19. This clonotype was observed a few times. The target antigen is unknown. With the Oncomine TCR Beta short-read assay, DNA from cultured CD4+ T cells was sequenced. MiXCR was run by TCRdb on the PCR reads, yielding one entry per CDR3 protein. The table has about 12,000 distinct CDR3 sequences, approximately 50% seen once. Documented treatment: roughly 10-day PBMC culture with coronavirus spike peptide pools or control peptides (ViraFEST assay). There are 15 residues in the CDR3. This clonotype originated in a human donor who had recovered from COVID-19. This chain uses TRBV21-1 with TRBJ2-4; the table calls TRBD1, which could not be checked here. TRBV21-1 is labeled a pseudogene. The sample comprised CD4+ T cells from blood, cultured in vitro. The CDR3 DNA reads TGTGCCAGCAGCAAGGGGGGGCAGGCCAAAAACATTCAGTACTTC. It encodes CASSKGGQAKNIQYF.